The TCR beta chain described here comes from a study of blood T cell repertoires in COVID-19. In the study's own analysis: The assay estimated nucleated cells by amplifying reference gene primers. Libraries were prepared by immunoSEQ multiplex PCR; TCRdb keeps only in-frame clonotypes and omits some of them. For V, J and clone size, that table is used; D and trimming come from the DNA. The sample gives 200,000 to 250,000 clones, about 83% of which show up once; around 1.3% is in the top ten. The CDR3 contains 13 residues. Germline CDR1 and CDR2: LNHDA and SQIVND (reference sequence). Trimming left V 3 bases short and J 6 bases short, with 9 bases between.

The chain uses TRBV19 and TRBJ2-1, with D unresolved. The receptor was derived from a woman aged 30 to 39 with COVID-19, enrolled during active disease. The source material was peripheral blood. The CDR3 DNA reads TGTGCCAGTAGTATTAAGAGAACCAATGAGCAGTTCTTC. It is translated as CASSIKRTNEQFF.